This entry is about one T cell receptor beta chain. Germline lookup yields CDR1 SGHNT and CDR2 YENEEA. This CDR3 has 16 residues. This sample stems from a study of monozygotic twins with inflammatory bowel disease. With the 5' RACE reads reprocessed, TCRdb shows one record per CDR3 protein and no DNA. The sample totals about 380,000 distinct CDR3 sequences. The sequence came from a human donor with ulcerative colitis or Crohn's disease, or a healthy co-twin of an affected twin (not recorded which). This chain links TRBV11-3 with TRBJ2-2; TCRdb's D call, TRBD1, is unchecked because there is no DNA. The material sequenced was blood. CDR3 in amino acids: CASSPQGQGNGGELFF.